The present entry profiles one TCR beta chain with its context. CDR1 and CDR2 (germline): SGDLS, YYNGEE. The V segment lost 3 bases and the J segment 1 base; nucleotides outside the gene matches: 13. CDR3 size: 19 residues. Approximately 81 million PBMCs went into genomic DNA for unsorted samples. Libraries were prepared by immunoSEQ multiplex PCR; TCRdb keeps only in-frame clonotypes and omits some of them. The profile shows about 470,000 clones, roughly 83% of them singletons. The data stem from a study of shared clonotypes between healthy human individuals. The sequence derives from a woman aged 40 to 50 in good health. Some clones in this sample may be carry-over from other donors' samples. Sequencing was done on a sample of PBMCs. The chain links TRBV9 to TRBJ2-1; 10 bases agree with TRBD2. DNA of the CDR3: TGTGCCAGCAGCGCTCCGAGGGCTAGCGGGAGTATATCCTACAATGAGCAGTTCTTC. Translation gives CASSAPRASGSISYNEQFF.